The clone carrying this T cell receptor beta chain has ten or more counts. These data come from a study of response to subunit inactivated influenza vaccine. This CDR3 has 13 amino acids. Per the germline V gene, CDR1 is SGHTA and CDR2 is FQGNSA. Trimming cost V 0 bases and J 8 bases, with 7 bases left between them. TCRdb analysed the RT-PCR reads with MiXCR anew, one entry per CDR3 protein. This table has about 160,000 distinct CDR3 sequences, 9.5% to 13% appearing once. The origin of this receptor is a man aged 45-65 years who received an inactivated influenza vaccine. The source material was non-naive T cells sorted from PBMCs, sampled 40 to 50 days after vaccination. The chain carries TRBV7-2 and TRBJ1-4; D remains ambiguous. CDR3 in DNA: TGTGCCAGCAGCTTAGCAAGCACAGAAAAACTGTTTTTT. Translating it yields CASSLASTEKLFF.